Listed below are T cell receptor beta chains from one sample, sequenced in a study of OX40 agonist ivuxolimab in advanced cancers. Profiling relied on immunoSEQ multiplex PCR, and the TCRdb table lists in-frame clones only, not all of them. The top ten clones hold 4.6% of a sample with 60,000 or so clones, 84% of them seen once. The sequenced sample was CD4+ or CD8+ T cells sorted from blood, obtained in a trial of the OX40 agonist ivuxolimab. The receptors come from an adult with an advanced solid tumor such as melanoma, head and neck, liver or kidney cancer. Each CDR3 is given with its conserved first and last residue. Fields, in order: CDR3 protein, CDR3 DNA, J gene, V gene, D gene, clone size. D genes are given only for firm matches. Clone size is shown for a subset of rows, as once, few, many or a class of expanded clone.

CDR3 protein: CASRDNYGYTF; CDR3 DNA: TGTGCCAGCAGGGACAACTATGGCTACACCTTC; J gene: TRBJ1-2; V gene: TRBV27; D gene: .; clone size: .
CDR3 protein: CASSGIRGRGADTQYF; CDR3 DNA: TGTGCCAGCAGCGGTATCCGGGGGAGGGGAGCAGATACGCAGTATTTT; J gene: TRBJ2-3; V gene: TRBV11-2; D gene: TRBD2; clone size: .
CDR3 protein: CASSFPSGRVNEQFF; CDR3 DNA: TGTGCCAGCAGTTTCCCTAGCGGGAGGGTGAATGAGCAGTTCTTC; J gene: TRBJ2-1; V gene: TRBV28; D gene: TRBD2; clone size: .
CDR3 protein: CASSYVRYNEQFF; CDR3 DNA: TGCGCCAGCAGCTATGTACGTTACAATGAGCAGTTCTTC; J gene: TRBJ2-1; V gene: TRBV5-1; D gene: .; clone size: .
CDR3 protein: CASSPPTGRKTNEKLFF; CDR3 DNA: TGTGCCAGCAGCCCGCCGACAGGGCGGAAAACTAATGAAAAACTGTTTTTT; J gene: TRBJ1-4; V gene: TRBV7-9; D gene: TRBD1; clone size: .
CDR3 protein: CASSPWGTYEQYF; CDR3 DNA: TGTGCCAGCAGTCCGTGGGGGACCTACGAGCAGTACTTC; J gene: TRBJ2-7; V gene: TRBV27; D gene: .; clone size: .
CDR3 protein: CASSQGQVNYGYTF; CDR3 DNA: TGCGCCAGCAGCCAAGGACAGGTTAACTATGGCTACACCTTC; J gene: TRBJ1-2; V gene: TRBV4-1; D gene: .; clone size: .
CDR3 protein: CASSRTGFSNQPQHF; CDR3 DNA: TGCGCCAGCAGCCGGACAGGATTTAGCAATCAGCCCCAGCATTTT; J gene: TRBJ1-5; V gene: TRBV4-1; D gene: TRBD1; clone size: .
CDR3 protein: CASSPVTGPNEQFF; CDR3 DNA: TGTGCCAGCAGTCCAGTGACAGGGCCCAATGAGCAGTTCTTC; J gene: TRBJ2-1; V gene: TRBV28; D gene: TRBD1; clone size: .
CDR3 protein: CASSDGYEQYF; CDR3 DNA: TGTGCCAGCAGTGACGGGTACGAGCAGTACTTC; J gene: TRBJ2-7; V gene: TRBV27; D gene: .; clone size: .
CDR3 protein: CASSPSASTNYGYTF; CDR3 DNA: TGCGCCAGCAGCCCGTCGGCCAGTACTAACTATGGCTACACCTTC; J gene: TRBJ1-2; V gene: TRBV5-1; D gene: .; clone size: .
CDR3 protein: CASSPDISGANVLTF; CDR3 DNA: TGTGCCAGCAGCCCGGACATTTCTGGGGCCAACGTCCTGACTTTC; J gene: TRBJ2-6; V gene: TRBV16; D gene: .; clone size: .
CDR3 protein: CASSVEPGRNYGYTF; CDR3 DNA: TGTGCCAGCAGCGTAGAGCCGGGGAGGAACTATGGCTACACCTTC; J gene: TRBJ1-2; V gene: TRBV9; D gene: .; clone size: .
CDR3 protein: CASSRNARGLRGTGSYNEQFF; CDR3 DNA: TGTGCCAGCAGTCGAAACGCCAGGGGACTGCGGGGCACGGGCTCCTACAATGAGCAGTTCTTC; J gene: TRBJ2-1; V gene: TRBV28; D gene: .; clone size: few
CDR3 protein: CASSLVRTVSGANVLTF; CDR3 DNA: TGTGCCAGCAGCTTGGTTCGGACAGTCTCTGGGGCCAACGTCCTGACTTTC; J gene: TRBJ2-6; V gene: TRBV5-8; D gene: .; clone size: .
CDR3 protein: CSVGTDYEQYF; CDR3 DNA: TGCAGTGTCGGGACAGACTACGAGCAGTACTTC; J gene: TRBJ2-7; V gene: TRBV20-1; D gene: TRBD1; clone size: .
CDR3 protein: CASSLYPGTNYEQYF; CDR3 DNA: TGTGCCAGCAGCTTATATCCGGGCACTAACTACGAGCAGTACTTC; J gene: TRBJ2-7; V gene: TRBV11-2; D gene: .; clone size: .
CDR3 protein: CASSPRTSTNTGELFF; CDR3 DNA: TGTGCCAGCAGCCCTCGGACTAGTACGAACACCGGGGAGCTGTTTTTT; J gene: TRBJ2-2; V gene: TRBV7-9; D gene: TRBD2; clone size: .
CDR3 protein: CASSQLTSGSSYEQYF; CDR3 DNA: TGCGCCAGCAGCCAACTGACTAGCGGCAGCTCCTACGAGCAGTACTTC; J gene: TRBJ2-7; V gene: TRBV4-3; D gene: TRBD2; clone size: .
CDR3 protein: CASSPDRFTEAFF; CDR3 DNA: TGTGCCAGCAGCCCCGACAGATTCACTGAAGCTTTCTTT; J gene: TRBJ1-1; V gene: TRBV2; D gene: .; clone size: .